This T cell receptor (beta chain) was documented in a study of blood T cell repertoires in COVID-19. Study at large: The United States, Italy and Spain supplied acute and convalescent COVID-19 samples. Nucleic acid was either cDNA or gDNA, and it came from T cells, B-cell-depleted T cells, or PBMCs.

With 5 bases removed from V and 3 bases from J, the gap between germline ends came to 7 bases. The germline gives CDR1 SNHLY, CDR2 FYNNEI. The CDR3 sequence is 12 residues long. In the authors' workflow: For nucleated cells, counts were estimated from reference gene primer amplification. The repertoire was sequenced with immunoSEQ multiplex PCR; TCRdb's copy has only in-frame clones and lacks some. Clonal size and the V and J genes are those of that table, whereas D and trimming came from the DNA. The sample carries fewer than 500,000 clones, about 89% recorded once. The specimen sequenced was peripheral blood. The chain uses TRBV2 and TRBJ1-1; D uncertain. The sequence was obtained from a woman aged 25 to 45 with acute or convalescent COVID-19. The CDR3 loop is CASSRGYTEAFF. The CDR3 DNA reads TGTGCCAGCAGTAGAGGATACACTGAAGCTTTCTTT.